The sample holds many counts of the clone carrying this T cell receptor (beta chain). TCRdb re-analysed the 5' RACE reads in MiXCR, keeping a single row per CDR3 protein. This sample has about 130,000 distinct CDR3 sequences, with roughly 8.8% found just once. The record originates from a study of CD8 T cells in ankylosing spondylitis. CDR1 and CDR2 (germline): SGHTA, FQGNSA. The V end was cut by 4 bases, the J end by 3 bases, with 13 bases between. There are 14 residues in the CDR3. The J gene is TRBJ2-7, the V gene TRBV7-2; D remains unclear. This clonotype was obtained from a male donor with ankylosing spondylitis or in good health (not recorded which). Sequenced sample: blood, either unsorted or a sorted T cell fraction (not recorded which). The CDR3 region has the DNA TGTGCCAGCAGCTCCAGGACGGCAGACTACGAGCAGTACTTC. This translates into CASSSRTADYEQYF.